Shown below are 16 T cell receptor beta chains from a single sample sequenced in a study of T cells expressing NK-cell markers (dated by TCRdb to about 2020). Preparation of the library involved 5' RACE. The data were produced on an Illumina HiSeq 2000. Reads reprocessed by TCRdb are summarized as one entry per CDR3 protein sequence, and DNA is absent. The sample table includes roughly 160,000 distinct CDR3 sequences. 18% of the sample is held by the ten biggest clonotypes. The sequencing input was blood T cells: a sorted CD56 or NKG2C T cell subset, CD4+ or CD8+ T cells, or bulk PBMC T cells (not recorded which). The receptors derive from a woman between 18 and 75 years old in good health.

The CDR3 sequence is CASSLTGTDNSPLHF. The chain is built from TRBV12-3 or TRBV12-4 and TRBJ1-6; there is no DNA to check the TCRdb D call of TRBD1. The CDR3 is 15 residues long.

The V call is TRBV4-1, the J call TRBJ1-6; TCRdb names TRBD1, which stays unverified in the absence of DNA. Germline CDR1 reads MGHRA; CDR2 reads YSYEKL. The CDR3 is made up of 17 amino acids. The CDR3 is CASSRSDRDSEISALHF.

V usage is TRBV5-4 and J usage is TRBJ1-6. CDR1 and CDR2 from the germline V gene are SGHNT and YYREEE (reference sequence). The CDR3 consists of 14 residues. CDR3 region: CASSVDGYNSPLHF.

The J gene is TRBJ2-3, the V gene TRBV5-1; without DNA, the TCRdb call of TRBD1 cannot be checked. CDR3 size: 17 residues. Germline V lookup: CDR1 SGHRS, CDR2 YFSETQ. The CDR3 sequence: CASSPGRGASNIDTQYF.

This sequence joins TRBV4-1 and TRBJ2-5; the D call of TRBD2 rests on TCRdb alone, since no DNA is present to check it. Germline CDR1 and CDR2: MGHRA and YSYEKL. The CDR3 consists of 14 residues. This CDR3 reads CASSLTLAEETQYF.

The CDR3 here is CASSFSPGGTNNEQFF. The chain uses TRBV5-1 and TRBJ2-1; the TCRdb D gene call, TRBD2, has no DNA to confirm it. Germline V gives CDR1 SGHRS, CDR2 YFSETQ. There are 16 residues in the CDR3.

The chain joins TRBV10-3 to TRBJ2-2. Germline V gene lookup returns CDR1 ENHRY and CDR2 SYGVKD. The CDR3 contains 13 residues. The CDR3 reads CAISESGAGELFF.

The genes are TRBV18 and TRBJ2-7; TCRdb's assignment of TRBD2 cannot be checked, as there is no DNA. CDR3 length: 13 residues. CDR1 is KGHSH, CDR2 LQKENI, per germline. Here the CDR3 reads CASSPGLNYEQYF.

The chain recombines TRBV5-1 with TRBJ2-7; the TRBD2 assignment by TCRdb is unverifiable without DNA. Looked up from germline, CDR1 is SGHRS and CDR2 is YFSETQ. CDR3 size: 15 residues. The CDR3 sequence: CASSLNPGGGSEQYF.

The J gene is TRBJ2-1, the V gene TRBV6-2 or TRBV6-3; the D call of TRBD2 rests on TCRdb alone, since no DNA is present to check it. The CDR3 extends over 16 amino acids. The germline CDR1 and CDR2 sequences are MNHEY and SVGEGT. CDR3 residues: CASSYSASGGYNEQFF.

The V and J genes are TRBV4-1 and TRBJ2-2. The CDR3 is 15 amino acids. Germline CDR1 and CDR2: MGHRA and YSYEKL. CDR3 in amino acids: CASSQATASPGELFF.

The rearrangement links TRBV5-1 to TRBJ1-5. The CDR3 extends over 14 amino acids. Germline-derived CDR1 and CDR2 are SGHRS and YFSETQ. CDR3 residues: CASREGPVNQPQHF.

This rearrangement joins TRBV30 to TRBJ2-7; with no DNA, the TCRdb D assignment of TRBD1 cannot be verified. Germline CDR1 reads GTSNPN; CDR2 reads SVGIG (reference sequence). This CDR3 is built from 12 residues. The CDR3: CAWETEAYEQYF.

The chain is built from TRBV4-2 and TRBJ2-3. The CDR3 has 14 amino acids. Per the germline V gene, CDR1 is LGHNA and CDR2 is YNFKEQ. This CDR3 reads CASSVGSARDTQYF.

The gene calls are TRBV20-1 and TRBJ2-1; the TRBD1 assignment by TCRdb is unverifiable without DNA. In germline, CDR1 is DFQATT, CDR2 SNEGSKA (reference sequence). The CDR3 extends over 16 amino acids. CDR3 in amino acids: CSADPGQGLSYNEQFF.

This chain connects TRBV20-1 to TRBJ2-3; TCRdb selects TRBD2, and the lack of DNA leaves this call unchecked. There are 16 residues in the CDR3. Germline lookup yields CDR1 DFQATT and CDR2 SNEGSKA (reference sequence). CDR3 sequence: CSARDRMAGGPDTQYF.